This T cell receptor beta chain was recorded in a study of blood T cell repertoires in COVID-19. Using immunoSEQ multiplex PCR, the repertoire was profiled, and TCRdb retains in-frame clones only, with some absent. Here the sample spans 65,000 to 80,000 clones, approximately 78% being singletons. CDR3 length: 13 amino acids. In germline, CDR1 is SGHTA, CDR2 FQGTGA. V lost 3 bases, J lost 5 bases, and 8 bases lay in between. Sequences were obtained from peripheral blood. This rearrangement joins TRBV7-3 to TRBJ1-5; a possible D gene is TRBD1 (5 bases). The receptor was derived from a human donor in a cohort sampled during active COVID-19. CDR3 coding DNA: TGTGCCAGCAGCTTGGGGCGCGATCAGCCCCAGCATTTT. It yields the protein CASSLGRDQPQHF.